Listed here are 5 T cell receptor beta chains from one sample, sequenced in a study of cytomegalovirus exposure and HLA in healthy donors. PCR used 60 Vbeta primers and 13 Jbeta primers. Some clones are missing from TCRdb's copy, which holds only in-frame ones; the method was immunoSEQ multiplex PCR. The repertoire holds 100,000 to 150,000 clones, with 75% as singletons. The material sequenced was PBMCs. The receptors originated from a woman between 45 and 65 years old in good health and CMV-seronegative.

This sequence joins TRBV4-1 and TRBJ1-5; TRBD1 is a possible D gene (6 bases). V lost 3 bases, J lost 4 bases, and 13 bases lay in between. CDR1 is MGHRA, CDR2 YSYEKL, per germline. The CDR3 covers 15 residues. CDR3 loop: CASSQETGINQPQHF. CDR3 DNA: TGCGCCAGCAGCCAGGAAACAGGGATTAATCAGCCCCAGCATTTT.

The rearrangement joins TRBV20-1 to TRBJ1-5, with D unresolved. Germline-derived CDR1 and CDR2 are DFQATT and SNEGSKA (reference sequence). Deletions cut 3 bases from V and 5 bases from J, with 5 bases between. CDR3 length: 11 amino acids. The CDR3 DNA reads TGCAGTGCTAGTCCGGATCAGCCCCAGCATTTT. It encodes CSASPDQPQHF.

This rearrangement joins TRBV7-3 to TRBJ2-3, with D possibly TRBD2 on 6 matching bases. CDR1 is SGHTA, CDR2 FQGTGA, per germline. The ends were cut back, 2 bases at V and 0 bases at J, with 9 bases in the middle. The CDR3 is 15 residues long. CDR3 bases: TGTGCCAGCAGCTTAGCAGGGACTAGCACAGATACGCAGTATTTT. Protein: CASSLAGTSTDTQYF.

The V gene is TRBV2, the J gene TRBJ2-1, with 9 bases identical to TRBD2. Germline CDR1 is SNHLY and CDR2 is FYNNEI. J was trimmed by 3 bases and V by 8 bases; bases with no gene match: 5. The CDR3 length is 14 residues. CDR3 residues: CASGLAGVYNEQFF. CDR3 nucleotides: TGTGCCAGCGGATTAGCGGGAGTCTACAATGAGCAGTTCTTC.

The chain joins TRBV28 to TRBJ1-5; TRBD1 agrees at 12 bases. CDR3 length: 17 residues. Germline V lookup: CDR1 MDHEN, CDR2 SYDVKM. The V and J ends lost 4 bases and 0 bases, in that order; junction bases with no gene match: 4. DNA for the CDR3: TGTGCCAGCAGTTGGGGACAGGGGGCTTATAGCAATCAGCCCCAGCATTTT. Residues: CASSWGQGAYSNQPQHF.